Listed below are T cell receptor beta chains from one sample, sequenced in a study of CD8 T cells in Susac syndrome. TCRdb ran MiXCR on the immunoSEQ multiplex PCR reads and lists one entry per CDR3 protein. The sample contains about 140,000 distinct CDR3 sequences, 94% of which appear only once. Source material: CD8+ T cells from PBMCs. The receptors originated from a human donor in good health. Both conserved end residues are part of each CDR3. The D gene is left open where the match is weak. The size entry is marked missing in some rows and otherwise reads once, few, many or a size class.

j_call clone_size v_call d_call cdr3_aa cdr3_nt
TRBJ2-1 once TRBV9 TRBD2 CASSVDHSGSTYNEQFF TGTGCCAGCAGCGTTGACCATAGCGGGAGCACCTACAATGAGCAGTTCTTC
TRBJ2-7 - TRBV5-4 TRBD2 CASSPGLAVGEQYF TGTGCCAGCAGCCCGGGACTAGCGGTTGGAGAGCAGTACTTC
TRBJ2-1 - TRBV27 TRBD1 CASSFTGGGNNEQFF TGTGCCAGCAGCTTTACAGGGGGCGGAAACAATGAGCAGTTCTTC
TRBJ2-1 - TRBV11-2 - CASSFEPSSYNEQFF TGTGCCAGCAGCTTTGAGCCAAGCTCCTACAATGAGCAGTTCTTC
TRBJ2-7 - TRBV6-1 TRBD2 CASRSLAIGRAYEQYF TGTGCCAGCAGGTCGTTAGCAATCGGGAGGGCCTACGAGCAGTACTTC
TRBJ2-5 - TRBV29-1 - CSVSETQYF TGCAGCGTTTCAGAGACCCAGTACTTC
TRBJ2-5 once TRBV28 - CASSYQVAQETQYF TGTGCCAGCAGTTATCAGGTGGCCCAAGAGACCCAGTACTTC
TRBJ1-1 - TRBV27 - CASTWSGSTEAFF TGTGCCAGCACCTGGTCAGGGAGCACTGAAGCTTTCTTT
TRBJ1-4 - TRBV6-2/TRBV6-3 - CASSSGEKLFF TGTGCCAGCAGTTCCGGAGAAAAACTGTTTTTT
TRBJ1-5 - TRBV12-3/TRBV12-4 - CASRLGDSNQPQHF TGTGCCAGCAGGTTGGGAGATAGCAATCAGCCCCAGCATTTT
TRBJ2-2 - TRBV30 - CAWSLGHTNTGELFF TGTGCCTGGAGTCTAGGGCATACGAACACCGGGGAGCTGTTTTTT
TRBJ2-7 once TRBV7-9 - CASSPLMGLDEQYF TGTGCCAGCAGCCCTTTGATGGGGTTAGACGAGCAGTACTTC
TRBJ2-7 once TRBV2 - CASIGQPEQYF TGTGCCAGCATAGGACAGCCCGAGCAGTACTTC
TRBJ2-7 - TRBV7-9 - CASSLAGISYEQYF TGTGCCAGCAGCTTAGCAGGGATCTCCTACGAGCAGTACTTC
TRBJ1-2 once TRBV29-1 - CSESDNYGYTF TGCAGCGAGTCGGATAACTATGGCTACACCTTC
TRBJ2-3 - TRBV12-5 TRBD2 CASGRGSGSTDTQYF TGTGCTAGTGGCCGCGGGAGTGGGAGCACAGATACGCAGTATTTT
TRBJ2-1 - TRBV4-3 TRBD2 CASSRGRGGAYNEQFF TGCGCCAGCAGCCGCGGGAGAGGAGGGGCATACAATGAGCAGTTCTTC
TRBJ1-2 - TRBV27 - CASSFDTNYGYTF TGTGCCAGCAGTTTCGACACGAACTATGGCTACACCTTC
TRBJ2-1 once TRBV24-1 - CATSDPQMGSAEQFF TGTGCCACCAGTGACCCACAAATGGGATCGGCTGAGCAGTTCTTC
TRBJ2-2 once TRBV27 - CASSLLGSITGELFF TGTGCCAGCAGTTTACTCGGGAGTATCACCGGGGAGCTGTTTTTT
TRBJ2-3 - TRBV9 TRBD2 CASSENTAGGDTQYF TGTGCCAGCAGCGAAAATACGGCGGGAGGAGATACGCAGTATTTT
TRBJ1-5 - TRBV7-9 TRBD1 CASSLDRRGRMQPQHF TGTGCCAGCAGCTTAGATCGCAGGGGGCGCATGCAGCCCCAGCATTTT
TRBJ2-7 - TRBV27 TRBD2 CASKGEGASYEQYF TGTGCCAGCAAAGGGGAGGGCGCCTCCTACGAGCAGTACTTC
TRBJ2-7 - TRBV30 TRBD2 CAWSVGTSGYEQYF TGTGCCTGGAGTGTAGGGACTAGCGGGTACGAGCAGTACTTC
TRBJ1-2 - TRBV5-1 - CASSFSNYGYTF TGCGCCAGCAGCTTCAGTAACTATGGCTACACCTTC
TRBJ2-3 - TRBV27 TRBD1 CASTPGGGTDTQYF TGTGCCAGCACCCCAGGGGGAGGCACAGATACGCAGTATTTT
TRBJ2-3 once TRBV24-1 - CATSDAPDSTDTQYF TGTGCCACCAGTGATGCCCCCGACAGCACAGATACGCAGTATTTT
TRBJ1-1 - TRBV2 - CASSEAFF TGTGCCAGCAGTGAAGCTTTCTTT
TRBJ1-2 - TRBV18 TRBD1 CASSTGDRGYTF TGTGCCAGCTCAACAGGGGACCGCGGCTACACCTTC
TRBJ1-1 - TRBV4-3 - CASSQDRTGFGFEAFF TGCGCCAGCAGCCAAGATCGAACGGGGTTCGGGTTTGAAGCTTTCTTT
TRBJ1-1 - TRBV29-1 - CSVESGIMNTEAFF TGCAGCGTTGAGTCAGGGATCATGAACACTGAAGCTTTCTTT
TRBJ2-1 - TRBV9 - CASSQSYTLGNEQFF TGTGCCAGCAGCCAATCGTATACCCTGGGGAATGAGCAGTTCTTC
TRBJ2-1 once TRBV29-1 TRBD2 CSPKGLGSYNEQFF TGCAGCCCCAAGGGACTAGGGTCCTACAATGAGCAGTTCTTC
TRBJ2-2 - TRBV7-9 TRBD2 CASSWGLAGGTGELFF TGTGCCAGCAGCTGGGGACTAGCGGGAGGTACCGGGGAGCTGTTTTTT
TRBJ2-3 - TRBV9 - CASSVGEFETDTQYF TGTGCCAGCAGCGTAGGAGAGTTTGAAACAGATACGCAGTATTTT
TRBJ2-7 - TRBV27 - CASNPGRSSYEQYF TGTGCCAGCAATCCGGGGCGATCCTCCTACGAGCAGTACTTC
TRBJ1-4 - TRBV12-3/TRBV12-4 - CASSPDWYGATNEKLFF TGTGCCAGCAGTCCCGACTGGTATGGGGCAACTAATGAAAAACTGTTTTTT
TRBJ2-7 - TRBV20-1 - CSARVRRDPSYEQYF TGCAGTGCTAGAGTCAGGCGGGACCCCTCCTACGAGCAGTACTTC
TRBJ2-3 - TRBV13 TRBD2 CASSGKAGVVYTQYF TGTGCCAGCAGCGGCAAAGCGGGAGTCGTTTATACGCAGTATTTT
TRBJ2-7 - TRBV20-1 - CSASELDSYEQYF TGCAGTGCTAGCGAACTTGACTCCTACGAGCAGTACTTC
TRBJ2-1 - TRBV27 - CASSLNRVDEQFF TGTGCCAGCAGTTTGAACAGGGTGGATGAGCAGTTCTTC
TRBJ2-1 - TRBV6-2/TRBV6-3 TRBD1 CASTPLEDRGLNEQFF TGTGCCAGCACCCCTTTGGAGGACAGGGGGCTTAATGAGCAGTTCTTC
TRBJ2-1 - TRBV20-1 - CSARVPPQRRMVYNEQFF TGCAGTGCTAGAGTCCCCCCACAACGGAGAATGGTCTACAATGAGCAGTTCTTC
TRBJ1-2 few TRBV29-1 - CSVGGGIF -
TRBJ2-1 - TRBV27 - CASSWGGGLYNEQFF TGTGCCAGCAGTTGGGGGGGCGGACTCTACAATGAGCAGTTCTTC
TRBJ2-3 - TRBV3-1 TRBD1 CASVLGTAATDTQYF TGTGCCAGCGTTTTGGGGACAGCGGCCACAGATACGCAGTATTTT
TRBJ1-4 - TRBV15 - CATSRGLATNEKLFF TGTGCCACCAGCAGAGGGTTAGCAACTAATGAAAAACTGTTTTTT
TRBJ1-1 - TRBV5-4 - CAGEVMGRDTEAFF TGTGCCGGGGAAGTTATGGGGAGGGACACTGAAGCTTTCTTT
TRBJ2-7 - TRBV9 TRBD2 CASSVNSGRGDYEQYF TGTGCCAGCAGCGTAAATAGCGGGAGGGGCGACTACGAGCAGTACTTC
TRBJ1-2 - TRBV6-2/TRBV6-3 - CASSQRYRDPNGYTF TGTGCCAGCAGTCAAAGATACCGGGACCCTAACGGCTACACCTTC